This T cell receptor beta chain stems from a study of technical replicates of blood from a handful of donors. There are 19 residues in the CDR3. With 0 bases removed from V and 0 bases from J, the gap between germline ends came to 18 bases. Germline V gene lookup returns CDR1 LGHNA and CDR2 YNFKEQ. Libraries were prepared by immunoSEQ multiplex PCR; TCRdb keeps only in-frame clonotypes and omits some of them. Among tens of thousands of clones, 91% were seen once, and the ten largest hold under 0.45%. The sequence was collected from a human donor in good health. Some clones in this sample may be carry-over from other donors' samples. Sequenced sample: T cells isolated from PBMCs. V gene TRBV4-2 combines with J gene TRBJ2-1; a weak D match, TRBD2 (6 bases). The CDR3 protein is CASSQEAGRRESSYNEQFF. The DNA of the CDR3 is TGTGCCAGCAGCCAAGAAGCAGGGAGACGGGAGAGCTCCTACAATGAGCAGTTCTTC.